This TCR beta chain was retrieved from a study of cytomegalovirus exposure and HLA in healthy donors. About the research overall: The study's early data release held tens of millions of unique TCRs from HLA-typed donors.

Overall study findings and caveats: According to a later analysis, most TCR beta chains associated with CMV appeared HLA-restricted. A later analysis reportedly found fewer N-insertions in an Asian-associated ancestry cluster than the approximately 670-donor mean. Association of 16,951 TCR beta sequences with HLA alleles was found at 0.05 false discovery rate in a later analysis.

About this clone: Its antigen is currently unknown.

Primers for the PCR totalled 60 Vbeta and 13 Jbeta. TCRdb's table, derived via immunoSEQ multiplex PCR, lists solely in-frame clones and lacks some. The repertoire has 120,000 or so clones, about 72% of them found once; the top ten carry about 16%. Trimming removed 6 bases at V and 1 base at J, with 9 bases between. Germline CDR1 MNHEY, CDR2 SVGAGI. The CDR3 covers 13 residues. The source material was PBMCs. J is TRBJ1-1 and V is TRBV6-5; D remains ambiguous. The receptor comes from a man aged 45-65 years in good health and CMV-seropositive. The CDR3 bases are TGTGCCAGCAGCCACGGGTGGAACACTGAAGCTTTCTTT. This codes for CASSHGWNTEAFF.